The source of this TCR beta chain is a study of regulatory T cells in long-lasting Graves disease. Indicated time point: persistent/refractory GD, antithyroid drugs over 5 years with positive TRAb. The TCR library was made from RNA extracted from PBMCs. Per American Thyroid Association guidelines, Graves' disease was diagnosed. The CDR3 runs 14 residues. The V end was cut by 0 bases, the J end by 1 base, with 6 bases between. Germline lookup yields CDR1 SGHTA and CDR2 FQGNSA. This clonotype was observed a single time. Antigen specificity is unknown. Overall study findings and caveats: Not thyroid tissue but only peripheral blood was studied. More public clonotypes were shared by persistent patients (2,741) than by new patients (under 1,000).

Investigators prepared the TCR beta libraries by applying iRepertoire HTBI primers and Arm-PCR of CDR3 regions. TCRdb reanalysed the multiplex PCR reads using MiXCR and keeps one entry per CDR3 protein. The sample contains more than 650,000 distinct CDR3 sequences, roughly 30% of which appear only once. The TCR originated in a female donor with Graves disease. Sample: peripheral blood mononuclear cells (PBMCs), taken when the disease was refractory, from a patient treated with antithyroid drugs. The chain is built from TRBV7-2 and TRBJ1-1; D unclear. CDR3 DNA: TGTGCCAGCAGCTTAGCTTTTTCGAACACTGAAGCTTTCTTT. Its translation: CASSLAFSNTEAFF.